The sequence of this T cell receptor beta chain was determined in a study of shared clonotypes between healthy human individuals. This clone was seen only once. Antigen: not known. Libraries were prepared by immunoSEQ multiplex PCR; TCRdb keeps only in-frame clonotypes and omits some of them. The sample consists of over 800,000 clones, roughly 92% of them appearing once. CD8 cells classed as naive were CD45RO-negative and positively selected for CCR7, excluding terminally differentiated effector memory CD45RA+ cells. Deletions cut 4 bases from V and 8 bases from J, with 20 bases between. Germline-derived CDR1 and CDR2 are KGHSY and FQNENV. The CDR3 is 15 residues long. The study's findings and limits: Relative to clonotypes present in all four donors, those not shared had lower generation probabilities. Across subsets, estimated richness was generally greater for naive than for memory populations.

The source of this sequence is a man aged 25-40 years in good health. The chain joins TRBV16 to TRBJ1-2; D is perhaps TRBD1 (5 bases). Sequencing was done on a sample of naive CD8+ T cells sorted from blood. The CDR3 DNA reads TGTGCCAGCAGCCTATTGGTTACCGGAGGGGACGGCTACACCTTC. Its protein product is CASSLLVTGGDGYTF. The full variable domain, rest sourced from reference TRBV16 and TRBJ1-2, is GEEVAQTPKHLVRGEGQKAKLYCAPIKGHSYVFWYQQVLKNEFKFLISFQNENVFDETGMPKERFSAKCLPNSPCSLEIQATKLEDSAVYFCASSLLVTGGDGYTFGSGTRLTVV.